This T cell receptor beta chain is drawn from a study of long-term antiretroviral therapy in people with HIV. This clone appeared once. From germline, CDR1 is SGHRS and CDR2 YFSETQ. This CDR3 spans 14 amino acids. V was pared by 0 bases and J by 5 bases, with 9 bases between. Version v3.0 of the immunoSEQ assay was performed at survey level. The table came from immunoSEQ multiplex PCR; TCRdb's copy has only in-frame clones and leaves some out. The sample shows tens of thousands of clones, around 79% of them seen only once. The sample was unsorted PBMCs, taken 1.9 years after starting antiretroviral therapy. This receptor was identified in a man younger than 30 with HIV. The chain employs TRBV5-1 and TRBJ1-5; possible D gene TRBD1, 6 bases. The CDR3 bases are TGCGCCAGCAGCTTGGAGGGGGGCGATCAGCCCCAGCATTTT. Protein: CASSLEGGDQPQHF.